This passage covers 19 T cell receptor beta chains from one sample sequenced in a study of shared clonotypes between healthy human individuals. Sequenced by immunoSEQ multiplex PCR; TCRdb stores in-frame clones only, minus some. The table lists more than 2 million clones, around 93% of them singletons. Terminally differentiated effector memory CD45RA+ cells were excluded by CCR7 positive selection of CD45RO-negative cells. The sequenced sample consisted of naive CD8+ T cells from PBMCs. The receptor source for this set is a man younger than 35 in good health. Some clones in this sample may be carry-over from other donors' samples.

The rearrangement uses TRBV28 and TRBJ1-5, with D possibly matching TRBD1 (5 bases). The CDR3 runs to 13 residues. In germline, CDR1 is MDHEN, CDR2 SYDVKM. The V end was cut by 9 bases, the J end by 0 bases, with 9 bases between. This CDR3 is CASWGPSNQPQHF. The CDR3 nucleotides are TGTGCCAGTTGGGGCCCTAGCAATCAGCCCCAGCATTTT.

V gene TRBV11-2 combines with J gene TRBJ1-4, with D hard to call. The CDR3 runs to 17 residues. The V gene's germline CDR1 is SGHAT and CDR2 FQNNGV. The germline V and J ends were trimmed by 2 bases and 8 bases, with 21 bases remaining between them. Here the CDR3 DNA reads TGTGCCAGCAGCTTAAACCTTCGCAGGAGTGAAGACGAAAAACTGTTTTTT. This encodes CASSLNLRRSEDEKLFF.

The J gene is TRBJ1-2, the V gene TRBV19, with TRBD1 matching 9 bases. Germline CDR1 LNHDA, CDR2 SQIVND (reference sequence). This CDR3 has 15 amino acids. V trimming: 4 bases; J trimming: 8 bases; junction bases outside the gene matches: 11. CDR3 in DNA: TGTGCCAGTAGTACCGGGGACAGGGTGAGAGAGGGCTACACCTTC. Its protein is CASSTGDRVREGYTF.

In this sample, this clone turned up once. The chain is built from TRBV27 and TRBJ2-5; tentatively, D is TRBD2 (6 bases). V was pared by 5 bases and J by 5 bases, with 18 bases between. CDR1 and CDR2 (germline): MNHEY, SMNVEV (reference sequence). CDR3 length equals 15 residues. As DNA, the CDR3 is TGTGCCAGCAGTCCTCGGGACTCCCTAATGGAGACCCAGTACTTC. Protein product: CASSPRDSLMETQYF.

CDR3 nucleotide sequence: TGTGCCAGCAGCTTAGGGGGGACAGCGCTTCTTTATGGCTACACCTTC. Amino acids: CASSLGGTALLYGYTF. The J gene is TRBJ1-2, the V gene TRBV7-9, with 7 bases identical to TRBD1. This CDR3 region has 16 residues. Germline V CDR1 and CDR2: SEHNR, FQNEAQ (reference sequence). V was pared by 1 base and J by 5 bases, with 10 bases of the junction left unmatched.

This rearrangement joins TRBV4-3 to TRBJ2-1, with 10 bases aligning to TRBD2. Germline V gene data show CDR1 as LGHNA and CDR2 as YSLEER. The trim removed 4 bases at V and 7 bases at J, leaving 13 bases unmatched. The CDR3 spans 17 residues. This CDR3 reads CASSPSPLAGEGNEQFF. Written as DNA, the CDR3 is TGCGCCAGCAGCCCTAGTCCCCTAGCGGGAGAGGGAAATGAGCAGTTCTTC.

V gene TRBV9 combines with J gene TRBJ1-5, with 9 bases lining up with TRBD1. Germline V gives CDR1 SGDLS, CDR2 YYNGEE. The trim removed 3 bases at V and 7 bases at J, leaving 5 bases unmatched. The CDR3 length is 14 residues. CDR3 in amino acids: CASSAGQGRQPQHF. The CDR3 DNA follows: TGTGCCAGCAGCGCGGGACAGGGAAGGCAGCCCCAGCATTTT.

The rearrangement joins TRBV19 to TRBJ2-1; TRBD2 matches 12 bases. The germline CDR1 and CDR2 sequences are LNHDA and SQIVND (reference sequence). V was clipped by 5 bases and J by 2 bases; unmatched bases: 7. The CDR3 consists of 17 residues. Here the CDR3 reads CASSAETSGGPYNEQFF. The DNA of the CDR3 is TGTGCCAGTAGTGCCGAGACTAGCGGGGGTCCCTACAATGAGCAGTTCTTC.

V gene TRBV2 combines with J gene TRBJ2-1, with TRBD2 identical over 8 bases. The CDR3 length is 13 residues. Germline V CDR1 and CDR2: SNHLY, FYNNEI. Trimming took 9 bases from V and 6 from J; bases not matched to a gene: 7. The CDR3 spells CARERENGNEQFF. The CDR3, as DNA: TGTGCCAGAGAGCGGGAGAACGGCAATGAGCAGTTCTTC.

This clone was seen more than once but under ten times. The rearrangement joins TRBV7-2 to TRBJ1-5; D is unresolved. This CDR3 has 14 residues. V was clipped by 3 bases and J by 2 bases, with 8 bases between them. Germline loops: CDR1 SGHTA, CDR2 FQGNSA. The CDR3 sequence is CASSFIRGNQPQHF. CDR3 in DNA: TGTGCCAGCAGCTTTATCCGAGGCAATCAGCCCCAGCATTTT.

A word on this clone: The sample holds other DNA sequences that translate to the same CDR3. The chain recombines TRBV6-1 with TRBJ1-4; 11 bases are shared with TRBD1. V lost 3 bases, J lost 8 bases, and 2 bases stayed unmatched. Germline assignment: CDR1 MNHNS and CDR2 SASEGT. This CDR3 comprises 14 residues. The CDR3 protein is CASSEDRGREKLFF. In nucleotides, the CDR3 is TGTGCCAGCAGTGAGGACAGGGGGCGGGAAAAACTGTTTTTT.

The rearrangement joins TRBV27 to TRBJ2-6; D is possibly TRBD2 (5 bases). Trimming took off 1 base at V and 4 bases at J, with 17 bases between the two ends. Per the germline V gene, CDR1 is MNHEY and CDR2 is SMNVEV (reference sequence). CDR3 length: 18 amino acids. The CDR3 reads CASSLLPFSGSGANVLTF. CDR3 nucleotides: TGTGCCAGCAGTTTATTACCTTTTTCGGGGTCCGGGGCCAACGTCCTGACTTTC.

The chain combines TRBV7-8 with TRBJ1-4; maybe TRBD1 (6 bases). The CDR3 runs to 17 residues. The germline V and J ends were trimmed by 0 bases and 2 bases, with 13 bases remaining between them. Germline CDR1 is SGHVS and CDR2 is FQNEAQ. CDR3 coding DNA: TGTGCCAGCAGCTTAGCGGAAGGGGGGGGCACTAATGAAAAACTGTTTTTT. This sequence encodes CASSLAEGGGTNEKLFF.

The chain carries TRBV9 and TRBJ1-2; the match to TRBD1 covers 9 bases. The CDR3 covers 16 residues. The V segment lost 3 bases and the J segment 2 bases; nucleotides outside the gene matches: 8. Germline V lookup: CDR1 SGDLS, CDR2 YYNGEE. The CDR3 spells CASSAQAGTGNYGYTF. The DNA for the CDR3 is TGTGCCAGCAGCGCCCAAGCCGGGACAGGGAACTATGGCTACACCTTC. Full variable domain (remainder filled in from reference TRBV9 and TRBJ1-2): DSGVTQTPKHLITATGQRVTLRCSPRSGDLSVYWYQQSLDQGLQFLIQYYNGEERAKGNILERFSAQQFPDLHSELNLSSLELGDSALYFCASSAQAGTGNYGYTFGSGTRLTVV.

V gene TRBV7-9 combines with J gene TRBJ1-2; D uncertain. Deletions cut 4 bases from V and 13 bases from J, with 16 bases between. CDR1 and CDR2 from the germline V gene are SEHNR and FQNEAQ (reference sequence). The CDR3 consists of 12 residues. CDR3 sequence (DNA): TGTGCCAGCAGCTCAGCGCTGGTAGCTGGCACCTTC. Protein sequence: CASSSALVAGTF.

This sequence joins TRBV7-8 and TRBJ2-1; 13 nucleotides align to TRBD2. The V gene's germline CDR1 is SGHVS and CDR2 FQNEAQ. The CDR3 sequence is 17 residues long. The ends lost 5 bases at V and 4 bases at J; junction bases unmatched: 8. The CDR3 spells CASSLRGGLAGYNEQFF. CDR3 coding DNA: TGTGCCAGCAGCCTCAGGGGGGGACTAGCGGGATACAATGAGCAGTTCTTC.

The chain links TRBV9 to TRBJ2-1; 12 nucleotides agree with TRBD2. The V gene's germline CDR1 is SGDLS and CDR2 YYNGEE. This CDR3 has 15 amino acids. Trimming at V came to 4 bases and at J to 5 bases, leaving 4 bases not matched to a gene. The CDR3 sequence: CASSPRLAGDNEQFF. For the CDR3, the DNA is TGTGCCAGCAGCCCCCGACTAGCGGGAGACAATGAGCAGTTCTTC.

V usage is TRBV12-5 and J usage is TRBJ2-1, with 12 bases identical to TRBD1. The CDR3 loop spans 15 amino acids. The trim removed 5 bases at V and 8 bases at J, leaving 7 bases unmatched. CDR1 is LGHNT and CDR2 is FRNRAP in the germline V gene. The CDR3 loop reads CASGPGQGALDEQFF. CDR3 nucleotides: TGTGCTAGTGGTCCGGGACAGGGGGCTTTGGATGAGCAGTTCTTC.

The genes are TRBV25-1 and TRBJ2-7; 9 bases fit TRBD1. CDR1 and CDR2 from the germline V gene are MGHDK and SYGVNS. The CDR3 has 14 residues. Losses at the gene ends were 7 bases for V and 5 bases for J; bases not matched to a gene: 9. This CDR3 reads CASTSRDRVHEQYF. The DNA of the CDR3 is TGTGCCAGCACTTCCCGGGACAGGGTCCACGAGCAGTACTTC.